A single sample is the source of the 30 T cell receptor beta chains below, sequenced in a study of response to subunit inactivated influenza vaccine. TCRdb re-called the RT-PCR reads with MiXCR, one entry per CDR3 protein. In the table there are 560,000 or so distinct CDR3 sequences, approximately 7.7% of which are singletons. This material consisted of PBMCs from blood, taken roughly 24 months after vaccination. These receptors all stem from a man between 50 and 70 years old who received an inactivated influenza vaccine.

The chain is built from TRBV13 and TRBJ1-3; maybe TRBD1 (5 bases). Looked up from germline, CDR1 is PRHDT and CDR2 is FYEKMQ (reference sequence). The CDR3 totals 16 residues. V lost 3 bases and J lost 0, with 12 bases in between. The CDR3 DNA sequence: TGTGCCAGCAGCTTGCAGGGTTTTAGCTCTGGAAACACCATATATTTT. Its translation: CASSLQGFSSGNTIYF. The whole variable domain, remainder taken from reference TRBV13 and TRBJ1-3, is AAGVIQSPRHLIKEKRETATLKCYPIPRHDTVYWYQQGPGQDPQFLISFYEKMQSDKGSIPDRFSAQQFSDYHSELNMSSLELGDSALYFCASSLQGFSSGNTIYFGEGSWLTVV.

This clonotype was observed at least ten times. This rearrangement joins TRBV15 to TRBJ1-6; D remains unclear. Trimming took off 0 bases at V and 9 bases at J, with 6 bases between the two ends. The CDR3 contains 13 residues. Germline CDR1 is LNHNV and CDR2 is YYDKDF (reference sequence). The CDR3 sequence: CATSRDTRSPLHF. The CDR3 DNA reads TGTGCCACCAGCAGAGATACTCGTTCACCCCTCCACTTT.

This chain joins TRBV4-3 and TRBJ2-2; the D gene is possibly TRBD2 (6 bases). CDR3 length: 17 residues. The V and J ends lost 1 base and 6 bases respectively, with 18 bases between them. Germline V gene lookup returns CDR1 LGHNA and CDR2 YSLEER. DNA for the CDR3: TGCGCCAGCAGCCAAGTGAGCGGGCCCGAGTCCTCCGGGGAGCTGTTTTTT. Translating gives CASSQVSGPESSGELFF.

This clonotype was detected only a few times. The CDR3: CASSIPWDRGNTEAFF. CDR3 nucleotides: TGTGCCAGCAGCATCCCGTGGGACAGGGGGAACACTGAAGCTTTCTTT. J is TRBJ1-1 and V is TRBV21-1; TRBD1, the D gene given by the table, was not confirmed from the DNA. TRBV21-1 is noted as a pseudogene. This CDR3 has 16 amino acids.

This clonotype was counted ten times or more. This rearrangement joins TRBV9 to TRBJ2-7; D could derive from TRBD1 or TRBD2 (5 bases each). V lost 2 bases to trimming and J lost 3 bases, with 9 bases between them. CDR3 size: 13 residues. Per germline, CDR1 SGDLS and CDR2 YYNGEE. In DNA, the CDR3 is TGTGCCAGCAGCGTGGGACCGAACTACGAGCAGTACTTC. The encoded protein is CASSVGPNYEQYF.

This clonotype was seen many times. V usage is TRBV29-1 and J usage is TRBJ2-1; the D gene is possibly TRBD2 (7 bases). The CDR3 consists of 17 residues. The germline gives CDR1 SQVTM, CDR2 ANQGSEA. Trimming removed 6 bases at V and 1 base at J, with 22 bases between. The CDR3 loop is CSVRWGGPLGSYNEQFF. The CDR3 nucleotides read TGCAGCGTCCGCTGGGGGGGGCCCCTTGGATCCTACAATGAGCAGTTCTTC.

The table lists this clonotype with a few counts. The gene calls are TRBV30 and TRBJ1-6; D perhaps matches TRBD1 (6 bases). V gave up 4 bases and J gave up 7 bases, with 23 bases separating them. CDR3 length: 17 residues. Germline V CDR1 and CDR2: GTSNPN, SVGIG (reference sequence). The CDR3 loop reads CAWTISSGGLGNSPLHF. For the CDR3, the DNA is TGTGCCTGGACTATCTCCTCGGGGGGGCTGGGGAATTCACCCCTCCACTTT.

This clonotype was observed at least ten times. The J gene is TRBJ2-2, the V gene TRBV11-2; TRBD1 agrees at 11 bases. The CDR3 covers 16 residues. Germline trimming cut 2 bases from V and 4 bases from J; bases unmatched to any gene: 3. The germline gives CDR1 SGHAT, CDR2 FQNNGV. The chain's CDR3 is CASSLRTGGPTGELFF. The CDR3 DNA sequence: TGTGCCAGCAGCTTACGGACAGGGGGCCCCACCGGGGAGCTGTTTTTT.

This clonotype was seen repeatedly, ten times or more. This chain links TRBV10-1 with TRBJ2-1; 8 bases map to TRBD2. The CDR3 is 19 amino acids. The germline gives CDR1 WNHNN, CDR2 SYGVQD (reference sequence). V lost 2 bases, J lost 3 bases, and 15 bases stayed unmatched. CDR3 bases: TGCGCCAGCAGTGAGAATCCCAGACTAGCGAACCTCGGCTACAATGAGCAGTTCTTC. It is translated as CASSENPRLANLGYNEQFF.

This clonotype was counted between two and nine times. The V gene is TRBV24-1, the J gene TRBJ2-7, with 9 nucleotides matching TRBD1. V shed 7 bases, J shed 2 bases, and the junction held 11 bases outside the gene matches. The CDR3 consists of 16 residues. From germline, CDR1 is KGHDR and CDR2 SFDVKD. The CDR3 DNA is TGTGCCACCAGCGGGACAGGGCTTCTGGGGGCCTACGAGCAGTACTTC. Its protein product is CATSGTGLLGAYEQYF.

This clonotype has more than one count but fewer than ten. CDR3 sequence reads: CASSDEAGEETQYF. The CDR3 DNA reads as TGTGCCAGCAGTGATGAAGCGGGAGAAGAGACCCAGTACTTC. The chain uses TRBV2 and TRBJ2-5; 8 positions agree with TRBD2. Germline lookup yields CDR1 SNHLY and CDR2 FYNNEI. The CDR3 extends over 14 amino acids. The junction had 3 bases not matched to a gene; V was cut back by 3 bases and J by 3 bases.

This clonotype occurred many times. The V and J genes are TRBV7-2 and TRBJ2-7; TRBD2 agrees at 7 bases. The V gene's germline CDR1 is SGHTA and CDR2 FQGNSA. The CDR3 sequence is 13 residues long. J was trimmed by 4 bases and V by 5 bases; bases with no gene match: 5. CDR3 nucleotides: TGTGCCAGCAGCCCCAGCGGGGATTACGAGCAGTACTTC. It codes for CASSPSGDYEQYF.

In its sample, this clonotype was seen a few times. The gene calls are TRBV5-1 and TRBJ2-5; 10 bases match TRBD1. The CDR3 consists of 15 residues. V lost 0 bases to trimming and J lost 4 bases; unmatched junction nucleotides: 3. Per germline, CDR1 SGHRS and CDR2 YFSETQ. The CDR3 sequence: CASSLGQGALETQYF. The CDR3 coding sequence is TGCGCCAGCAGCTTGGGACAGGGGGCGTTAGAGACCCAGTACTTC.

In the case of this clonotype: This may be a read error: a much more frequent sequence differs by one nucleotide. The CDR3 DNA sequence: TGTGCCAGGAGCTCTCAGAACGCCCCCTATAACGAGCAGTACTTC. Translating it yields CARSSQNAPYNEQYF. The rearrangement uses TRBV7-9 and TRBJ2-7; D uncertain. This CDR3 has 15 residues. Per germline, CDR1 SEHNR and CDR2 FQNEAQ (reference sequence).

This sequence joins TRBV10-3 and TRBJ2-1, with 11 bases that match TRBD2. The CDR3 has 16 residues. Germline V CDR1 and CDR2: ENHRY, SYGVKD. The V segment lost 8 bases and the J segment 5 bases; nucleotides outside the gene matches: 11. The CDR3 reads CAIRPTPGLADNEQFF. The DNA of the CDR3 is TGTGCCATCCGGCCAACCCCGGGACTAGCGGACAATGAGCAGTTCTTC.

This clonotype was counted many times. The chain combines TRBV3-1 with TRBJ1-4; D may be TRBD1 (5 bases). V was pared by 5 bases and J by 0 bases, with 10 bases between. CDR1 and CDR2 from the germline V gene are LGHDT and YNNKEL (reference sequence). The CDR3 length is 15 residues. The CDR3 region has the DNA TGTGCCAGCAGCGCGACAGCTTCAACTAATGAAAAACTGTTTTTT. This codes for CASSATASTNEKLFF.

Many counts were recorded for this clonotype. This chain uses TRBV12-3 or TRBV12-4 with TRBJ1-2; 7 nucleotides line up with TRBD1. The CDR3 runs 14 residues. V trimming: 7 bases; J trimming: 3 bases; junction bases outside the gene matches: 8. The CDR3 sequence is CASNWGQSHYGYTF. For the CDR3, the DNA is TGTGCCAGCAACTGGGGACAGTCTCACTATGGCTACACCTTC.

This clonotype was counted between two and nine times. The rearrangement links TRBV12-3 or TRBV12-4 to TRBJ1-3; possible D gene TRBD1, 6 bases. The V and J ends lost 7 bases and 4 bases respectively, with 17 bases between them. The CDR3 extends over 15 amino acids. The CDR3 DNA reads as TGTGCCAGCACCTACGGGGGCCCCAGGGGAAACACCATATATTTT. It translates to CASTYGGPRGNTIYF.

The chain uses TRBV5-1 and TRBJ1-1; D is ambiguous. CDR1 is SGHRS, CDR2 YFSETQ, per germline. The V end was cut by 2 bases, the J end by 1 base, with 15 bases between. The CDR3 consists of 16 residues. CDR3 DNA: TGCGCCAGCAGCTTTAGTCCGTATTCGGGGAACACTGAAGCTTTCTTT. Encoded protein: CASSFSPYSGNTEAFF.

This clonotype was seen only a few times. The chain has TRBV7-2 and TRBJ2-1; TRBD2 agrees at 12 bases. The V gene's germline CDR1 is SGHTA and CDR2 FQGNSA. The CDR3 is 16 amino acids. J lost 3 bases, V lost 1 base, and 1 base had no gene match. This CDR3 reads CASSLGLAGVYNEQFF. CDR3 nucleotide sequence: TGTGCCAGCAGCTTAGGACTAGCGGGAGTCTACAATGAGCAGTTCTTC.

This clonotype was counted a few times. The genes are TRBV12-3 or TRBV12-4 and TRBJ1-3; unclear D gene. The CDR3 has 13 amino acids. Trimming removed 3 bases at V and 5 bases at J, with 8 bases between. As DNA, the CDR3 is TGTGCCAGCAGTTTCTGGGATAGAAACACCATATATTTT. This translates into CASSFWDRNTIYF.

In its sample, this clonotype was seen a few times. The chain combines TRBV29-1 with TRBJ2-7, with no clear D. The CDR3 loop spans 13 amino acids. The ends were cut back, 2 bases at V and 0 bases at J, with 8 bases in the middle. Germline-derived CDR1 and CDR2 are SQVTM and ANQGSEA. CDR3 sequence: CSVELFSSYEQYF. The CDR3 DNA follows: TGCAGCGTTGAACTCTTTAGCTCCTACGAGCAGTACTTC.

This clonotype was seen a handful of times. J is TRBJ2-7 and V is TRBV6-2 or TRBV6-3, with D tentatively TRBD1 (6 bases). V lost 2 bases and J 3 bases, leaving 17 bases between the germline ends. Germline CDR1 is MNHEY and CDR2 is SVGEGT. This CDR3 comprises 16 residues. The CDR3 reads CASSYAPGEGHYEQYF. CDR3 coding DNA: TGTGCCAGCAGTTACGCCCCGGGTGAGGGACACTACGAGCAGTACTTC.

This clonotype appeared a few times. The CDR3 nucleotides are TGTGCCAGCAGCTTAGCAGGGGGGCATACCGGGGAGCTGTTTTTT. Translated, it gives CASSLAGGHTGELFF. The V gene is TRBV11-2, the J gene TRBJ2-2; D possibly corresponds to TRBD1 (7 bases). CDR1 and CDR2 (germline): SGHAT, FQNNGV. V was shortened by 1 base and J by 5 bases, with 11 bases between the two germline ends. This CDR3 contains 15 residues.

V gene TRBV28 combines with J gene TRBJ2-5, with 12 bases lining up with TRBD2. The V and J ends lost 5 bases and 2 bases, in that order; junction bases with no gene match: 6. Germline CDR1 MDHEN, CDR2 SYDVKM. The CDR3 totals 16 residues. For the CDR3, the DNA is TGTGCCAGCAGTGAACTAGCGGGAGGACCTCAAGAGACCCAGTACTTC. It translates to CASSELAGGPQETQYF.

This clonotype was found many times. The chain links TRBV4-1 to TRBJ2-1, with 8 bases matching TRBD2. The CDR3 has 16 residues. In germline, CDR1 is MGHRA, CDR2 YSYEKL. Germline trimming cut 3 bases from V and 3 bases from J; bases unmatched to any gene: 7. The DNA of the CDR3 is TGCGCCAGCAGCCAGAGAGCGGGGGCCTTCTACAATGAGCAGTTCTTC. Protein product: CASSQRAGAFYNEQFF.

The chain carries TRBV12-3 or TRBV12-4 and TRBJ2-3; D is ambiguous. This CDR3 is built from 12 residues. V was pared by 3 bases and J by 4 bases, with 5 bases between. For the CDR3, the DNA is TGTGCCAGCAGTTTCAAGTCAGATACGCAGTATTTT. It specifies CASSFKSDTQYF.

There are a few counts of this clonotype. The chain recombines TRBV20-1 with TRBJ2-1; 10 nucleotides align to TRBD2. Germline CDR1 reads DFQATT; CDR2 reads SNEGSKA (reference sequence). V shed 0 bases and J 4 bases; nucleotides not matched to a gene: 3. The CDR3 sequence is 15 residues long. CDR3 in DNA: TGCAGTGCTAGAGATCAGCGGGGGGGATACAATGAGCAGTTCTTC. It translates to CSARDQRGGYNEQFF.

This clonotype was counted ten times or more. CDR3 sequence: CASSEWVRAPTTAGELFF. The DNA for the CDR3 is TGTGCCAGCAGTGAATGGGTCCGCGCTCCCACCACGGCCGGGGAGCTGTTTTTT. This chain links TRBV25-1 with TRBJ2-2; D gene ambiguous. The CDR3 consists of 18 residues. In germline, CDR1 is MGHDK, CDR2 SYGVNS. The germline V and J ends were trimmed by 1 base and 6 bases, with 21 bases remaining between them.

The J gene is TRBJ1-6, the V gene TRBV20-1, with D unresolved. The germline gives CDR1 DFQATT, CDR2 SNEGSKA (reference sequence). The CDR3 is 15 amino acids. V dropped 1 base and J dropped 9 bases, with 16 bases sitting between them. DNA of the CDR3: TGCAGTGCTAGAGGAATCGACGGTCGAGGTTCACCCCTCCACTTT. It codes for CSARGIDGRGSPLHF.